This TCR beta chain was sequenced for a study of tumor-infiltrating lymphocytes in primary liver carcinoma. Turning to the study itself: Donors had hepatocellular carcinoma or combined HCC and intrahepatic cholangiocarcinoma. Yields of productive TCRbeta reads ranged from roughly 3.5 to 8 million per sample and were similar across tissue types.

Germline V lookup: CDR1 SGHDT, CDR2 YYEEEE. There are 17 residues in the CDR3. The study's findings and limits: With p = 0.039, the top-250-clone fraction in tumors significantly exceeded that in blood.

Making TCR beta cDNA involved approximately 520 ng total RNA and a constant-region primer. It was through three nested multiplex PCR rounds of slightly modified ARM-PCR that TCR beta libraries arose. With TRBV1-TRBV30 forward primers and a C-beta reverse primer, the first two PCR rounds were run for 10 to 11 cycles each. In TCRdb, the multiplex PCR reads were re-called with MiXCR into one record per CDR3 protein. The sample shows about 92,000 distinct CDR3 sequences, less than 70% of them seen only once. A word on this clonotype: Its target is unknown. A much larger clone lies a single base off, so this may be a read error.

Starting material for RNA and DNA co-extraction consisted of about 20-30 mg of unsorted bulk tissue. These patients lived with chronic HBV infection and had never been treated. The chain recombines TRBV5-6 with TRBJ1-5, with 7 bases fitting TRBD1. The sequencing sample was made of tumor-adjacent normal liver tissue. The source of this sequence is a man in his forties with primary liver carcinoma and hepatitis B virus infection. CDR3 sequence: CASSSRHRGFSNRPQHF. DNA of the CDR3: TGTGCCAGCAGCTCGCGGCACAGGGGATTTAGCAATCGGCCCCAGCATTTT.